What follows describes a single T cell receptor beta chain. This sample was taken from a study of blood T cell repertoires in COVID-19. Study at large: Specimens from acute and convalescent COVID-19 originated in the United States, Italy and Spain. Nucleic acid was either cDNA or gDNA, and it came from T cells, B-cell-depleted T cells, or PBMCs.

Original data processing: It was from reference gene primer amplification that nucleated cell counts were estimated. The table came from immunoSEQ multiplex PCR; TCRdb's copy has only in-frame clones and leaves some out. The V and J calls and clone size are taken from that table; D and trimming were inferred from the DNA. The data show 45,000 to 60,000 clones, approximately 85% seen once. V lost 0 bases and J lost 3, with 10 bases in between. The germline V gene encodes CDR1 SGHRS and CDR2 YFSETQ. The CDR3 totals 14 residues. The sequence came from a human donor with acute or convalescent COVID-19. The donor label of this sample is uncertain. Sequenced sample: peripheral blood. The chain carries TRBV5-1 and TRBJ2-7; D gene uncertain. The CDR3 coding sequence is TGCGCCAGCAGCTTGGGAGGAGCTAACTACGAGCAGTACTTC. It specifies CASSLGGANYEQYF.